One sample yielded the 15 T cell receptor beta chains listed below, sequenced in a study of T cells after posttransplantation cyclophosphamide. Clones were read by immunoSEQ multiplex PCR, and TCRdb kept only the in-frame ones, dropping some. Sampling found tens of thousands of clones, none seen once. Sequencing was carried out using PBMCs. Source of these receptors: a man in his fifties or sixties in good health, CMV-negative, and a related stem cell transplant donor.

This clone was detected many times. This sequence joins TRBV2 and TRBJ2-7, with 9 bases aligning to TRBD1. In germline, CDR1 is SNHLY, CDR2 FYNNEI. This CDR3 spans 15 amino acids. The trim removed 1 base at V and 4 bases at J, leaving 5 bases unmatched. The CDR3 bases are TGTGCCAGCAGTGAAGGGCCGGGACAGGGTTACGAGCAGTACTTC. Translated: CASSEGPGQGYEQYF. Full variable domain (outside the CDR3, taken from reference TRBV2 and TRBJ2-7): EPEVTQTPSHQVTQMGQEVILRCVPISNHLYFYWYRQILGQKVEFLVSFYNNEISEKSEIFDDQFSVERPDGSNFTLKIRSTKLEDSAMYFCASSEGPGQGYEQYFGPGTRLTVT.

This clone was found many times. This chain uses TRBV27 with TRBJ2-1; 7 nucleotides line up with TRBD2. The germline V gene encodes CDR1 MNHEY and CDR2 SMNVEV (reference sequence). The CDR3 consists of 14 residues. Unmatched junction bases numbered 9, after V lost 5 bases and J lost 8 bases. CDR3 sequence: CASSPSTSLHEQFF. DNA of the CDR3: TGTGCCAGCAGTCCCTCGACTAGCCTCCATGAGCAGTTCTTC.

This clone was found a few times. The V and J genes are TRBV6-1 and TRBJ1-6; no reliable D call. Germline values: CDR1 MNHNS, CDR2 SASEGT. The CDR3 is 11 amino acids. Trimming stripped 8 bases from V and 7 bases from J, with 6 bases between. CDR3 in amino acids: CASRENSPLHF. DNA for the CDR3: TGTGCCAGCCGGGAGAATTCACCCCTCCACTTT.

This clone was counted between two and nine times. This chain uses TRBV29-1 with TRBJ2-6; D perhaps matches TRBD2 (5 bases). Trimming removed 5 bases from V and 0 bases from J, with 11 bases in between. This CDR3 spans 15 amino acids. Germline CDR1 reads SQVTM; CDR2 reads ANQGSEA. The CDR3, as DNA: TGCAGCGTTTCTGCAGGACTCTCTGGGGCCAACGTCCTGACTTTC. Translating gives CSVSAGLSGANVLTF. The complete variable domain, with remaining parts taken from reference TRBV29-1 and TRBJ2-6, reads SAVISQKPSRDICQRGTSLTIQCQVDSQVTMMFWYRQQPGQSLTLIATANQGSEATYESGFVIDKFPISRPNLTFSTLTVSNMSPEDSSIYLCSVSAGLSGANVLTFGAGSRLTVL.

This clone showed up many times. The rearrangement joins TRBV2 to TRBJ2-1, with D perhaps TRBD2 (6 bases). The germline V gene encodes CDR1 SNHLY and CDR2 FYNNEI. Trimming took off 1 base at V and 12 bases at J, with 7 bases between the two ends. The CDR3 is 11 amino acids. The CDR3: CASSEGRGQFF. As DNA, the CDR3 is TGTGCCAGCAGTGAAGGGCGGGGGCAGTTCTTC.

This clone came up many times. The V and J genes are TRBV9 and TRBJ2-3, with a weak D call TRBD2 (7 bases). Germline V lookup: CDR1 SGDLS, CDR2 YYNGEE. The CDR3 length is 14 residues. Trimming cost V 0 bases and J 6 bases, with 11 bases left between them. CDR3 loop: CASSVEQGGDTQYF. DNA of the CDR3: TGTGCCAGCAGCGTAGAACAGGGAGGGGATACGCAGTATTTT.

This clone was detected many times. The chain couples TRBV15 to TRBJ1-2, with D tentatively TRBD1 (5 bases). The CDR3 length is 16 residues. Germline CDR1 reads LNHNV; CDR2 reads YYDKDF (reference sequence). Trimming left V 0 bases short and J 2 bases short, with 13 bases between. The CDR3 spells CATSRDGAGKNYGYTF. CDR3 nucleotides: TGTGCCACCAGCAGAGATGGGGCAGGGAAAAACTATGGCTACACCTTC.

This clone was recorded many times. The chain uses TRBV19 and TRBJ1-5, with 11 bases fitting TRBD1. After removal of 5 bases from V and 2 bases from J, the junction contained 11 bases not matched to a gene. This CDR3 spans 18 amino acids. CDR1 and CDR2 (germline): LNHDA, SQIVND (reference sequence). The CDR3 protein is CASSRGQGAFKGNQPQHF. The CDR3 bases are TGTGCCAGTAGTCGCGGACAGGGGGCGTTTAAAGGCAATCAGCCCCAGCATTTT.

This sequence joins TRBV25-1 and TRBJ2-3, with 8 bases aligning to TRBD2. The trim removed 4 bases at V and 4 bases at J, leaving 7 bases unmatched. The V gene's germline CDR1 is MGHDK and CDR2 SYGVNS. CDR3 length: 15 residues. The CDR3 sequence: CASSVSGGQADTQYF. The CDR3 nucleotides are TGTGCCAGCAGTGTCTCGGGAGGGCAGGCAGATACGCAGTATTTT.

This clone came up many times. The chain couples TRBV5-5 to TRBJ2-7; no clear D. With 0 bases removed from V and 9 bases from J, the gap between germline ends came to 19 bases. Germline-derived CDR1 and CDR2 are SGHKS and YYEKEE (reference sequence). The CDR3 totals 15 residues. The CDR3 sequence: CASSLGSPIISVQYF. CDR3 nucleotide sequence: TGTGCCAGCAGCTTGGGATCCCCCATCATTTCGGTGCAGTACTTC.

This clone was seen repeatedly, ten times or more. A read error may produce the germline difference seen at one junction end. The chain employs TRBV11-3 and TRBJ1-2; 7 bases are a match to TRBD1. The germline V gene has CDR1 SGHNT and CDR2 YENEEA. The CDR3 extends over 11 amino acids. CDR3 in amino acids: CASSRSTGSSF. In DNA form, the CDR3 reads TGTGCCAGCAGCCGATCGACAGGGTCGAGCTTC.

This clone was detected ten times or more. The rearrangement uses TRBV6-1 and TRBJ1-2; tentative D call: TRBD1 (6 bases). The germline V gene has CDR1 MNHNS and CDR2 SASEGT. This CDR3 is built from 14 residues. V was cut by 3 bases and J by 8 bases, with 16 bases left in between. The CDR3 coding sequence is TGTGCCAGCAGTGAGCAGCAGGGGAGTGAAGGCTACACCTTC. As protein: CASSEQQGSEGYTF.

This clone came up many times. The rearrangement joins TRBV5-1 to TRBJ2-3; D possibly corresponds to TRBD2 (5 bases). The V end was cut by 1 base, the J end by 2 bases, with 8 bases between. The V gene's germline CDR1 is SGHRS and CDR2 YFSETQ. The CDR3 has 14 amino acids. The CDR3 DNA reads TGCGCCAGCAGCTTGAGGACTTACACAGATACGCAGTATTTT. The encoded protein is CASSLRTYTDTQYF.

This clone was detected many times. The rearrangement links TRBV7-9 to TRBJ1-1; the match to TRBD1 covers 7 bases. The CDR3 extends over 14 amino acids. CDR1 is SEHNR, CDR2 FQNEAQ, per germline (reference sequence). V trimming: 2 bases; J trimming: 5 bases; junction bases outside the gene matches: 5. The CDR3 loop reads CASSLNRGKTEAFF. Here the CDR3 DNA reads TGTGCCAGCAGCTTAAACAGGGGCAAGACTGAAGCTTTCTTT.

This clone came up many times. This chain links TRBV20-1 with TRBJ1-4; D unresolved. Trimming took off 6 bases at V and 4 bases at J, with 6 bases between the two ends. The germline gives CDR1 DFQATT, CDR2 SNEGSKA (reference sequence). The CDR3 sequence is 11 residues long. DNA for the CDR3: TGCAGTGCCGCGTTTAATGAAAAACTGTTTTTT. This encodes CSAAFNEKLFF.